This passage covers 26 T cell receptor beta chains from one sample sequenced in a study of T cell responses to AZD1222 COVID-19 vaccine (dated by TCRdb to 2020 to 2022). The library relied on the immunoSEQ multiplex PCR assay. Imported from immuneACCESS, the table was reduced by TCRdb to in-frame sequences with V and J called. These copies leave out some clones; in studies compared against another copy, an unresolved V gene accounts for under half, and the cause of the remainder is not known. The sample contains 150,000 to 180,000 clones, around 89% of them found a single time. Together, the top ten hold less than 3.5% of the sample. The sample's time point label, in plain terms: baseline before first vaccination. The material was peripheral blood, obtained on day 0 of AZD1222 vaccination. The receptor set was obtained from an adult in good health.

The gene calls are TRBV7-9 and TRBJ2-7, with TRBD1 identical over 7 bases. Germline V gene sequence: CDR1 SEHNR, CDR2 FQNEAQ (reference sequence). Trimming took 2 bases from V and 4 from J; bases not matched to a gene: 5. The length of the CDR3 is 14 residues. CDR3 sequence (DNA): TGTGCCAGCAGCTTAACAGGGGAAGGTTACGAGCAGTACTTC. As protein: CASSLTGEGYEQYF.

This clone was picked up a small number of times. The chain has TRBV24-1 and TRBJ1-5; D is ambiguous. The germline gives CDR1 KGHDR, CDR2 SFDVKD. CDR3 size: 12 residues. Trimming stripped 1 base from V and 7 bases from J, with 4 bases between. The CDR3 nucleotides are TGTGCCACCAGTGATTTCGGCCAGCCCCAGCATTTT. Protein sequence: CATSDFGQPQHF.

This clone was detected only once. The gene calls are TRBV25-1 and TRBJ1-2, with D hard to call. V lost 3 bases, J lost 7 bases, and 12 bases lay in between. The CDR3 loop spans 13 amino acids. Germline assignment: CDR1 MGHDK and CDR2 SYGVNS. The CDR3 coding sequence is TGTGCCAGCAGTGACCCCGGGTTGAGTGGCTACACCTTC. Its translation is CASSDPGLSGYTF.

This clone was seen a handful of times. The chain has TRBV27 and TRBJ2-7; D tentatively fits TRBD1 or TRBD2 (6 bases each). Deletions cut 3 bases from V and 6 bases from J, with 12 bases between. The CDR3 is 13 amino acids. Germline CDR1 and CDR2: MNHEY and SMNVEV (reference sequence). For the CDR3, the DNA is TGTGCCAGCAGTTTCTGGGGGGCGGGCGAGCAGTACTTC. This codes for CASSFWGAGEQYF.

V gene TRBV28 combines with J gene TRBJ1-2; 7 bases agree with TRBD1. The CDR3 is 11 amino acids. From germline, CDR1 is MDHEN and CDR2 SYDVKM. The V and J ends lost 4 bases and 7 bases, in that order; junction bases with no gene match: 0. CDR3 in DNA: TGTGCCAGCAGTTACAGGGGTGGCTACACCTTC. This sequence encodes CASSYRGGYTF.

The V and J genes are TRBV27 and TRBJ2-1, with D possibly being TRBD1 or TRBD2 (5 bases each). The V gene lost 4 bases and the J gene lost 9 bases, with 13 bases spanning the gap. This CDR3 has 13 residues. Germline V gene sequence: CDR1 MNHEY, CDR2 SMNVEV (reference sequence). CDR3 in amino acids: CASSSPGQGEQFF. In DNA form, the CDR3 reads TGTGCCAGCAGTTCCCCGGGGCAGGGTGAGCAGTTCTTC.

The chain uses TRBV4-3 and TRBJ2-3; the D call may be TRBD1 or TRBD2 (5 bases each). V lost 0 bases and J 0 bases, leaving 13 bases between the germline ends. The CDR3 is 17 residues long. Germline V CDR1 and CDR2: LGHNA, YSLEER. CDR3 loop: CASSQDSPGRSTDTQYF. For the CDR3, the DNA is TGCGCCAGCAGCCAAGATAGCCCGGGACGCAGCACAGATACGCAGTATTTT.

The chain uses TRBV7-8 and TRBJ2-5; 9 bases are shared with TRBD2. Trimming cost V 5 bases and J 2 bases; bases outside gene matches: 6. The CDR3 covers 15 residues. Germline CDR1 SGHVS, CDR2 FQNEAQ. CDR3 region: CASSPGTSLQETQYF. The DNA of the CDR3 is TGTGCCAGCAGCCCTGGGACTAGCCTTCAAGAGACCCAGTACTTC.

The genes are TRBV11-1 and TRBJ1-6; D is unclear. The germline V gene has CDR1 SGHAT and CDR2 FQDESV (reference sequence). This CDR3 comprises 13 residues. Trimming removed 5 bases at V and 7 bases at J, with 9 bases between. The CDR3 bases are TGTGCCAGCAGCCTAGTTAAGAATTCACCCCTCCACTTT. It encodes CASSLVKNSPLHF.

The chain combines TRBV4-3 with TRBJ2-7, with 8 nucleotides matching TRBD2. CDR1 is LGHNA, CDR2 YSLEER, per germline. This CDR3 spans 16 amino acids. V was clipped by 0 bases and J by 2 bases; unmatched bases: 6. CDR3: CASSQEISGGTYEQYF. The CDR3 DNA is TGCGCCAGCAGCCAAGAGATTTCGGGGGGGACCTACGAGCAGTACTTC.

The chain combines TRBV29-1 with TRBJ1-6; 10 bases are a match to TRBD1. Germline V lookup: CDR1 SQVTM, CDR2 ANQGSEA. The CDR3 has 14 amino acids. Trimming at V came to 5 bases and at J to 9 bases, leaving 7 bases not matched to a gene. CDR3 coding DNA: TGCAGCGTTCTGGGACAGGGGAGTGGTTCACCCCTCCACTTT. This gives the protein CSVLGQGSGSPLHF.

This chain links TRBV14 with TRBJ1-2; 8 bases are a match to TRBD1. Per germline, CDR1 SGHDN and CDR2 FVKESK. J was trimmed by 5 bases and V by 4 bases; bases with no gene match: 12. The CDR3 has 16 amino acids. The CDR3 DNA sequence: TGTGCCAGCAGCCCGGGACAGGCCGTAGGAACGTATGGCTACACCTTC. Translation: CASSPGQAVGTYGYTF. Together with reference TRBV14 and TRBJ1-2, the CDR3 gives the full variable domain: EAGVTQFPSHSVIEKGQTVTLRCDPISGHDNLYWYRRVMGKEIKFLLHFVKESKQDESGMPNNRFLAERTGGTYSTLKVQPAELEDSGVYFCASSPGQAVGTYGYTFGSGTRLTVV.

V usage is TRBV14 and J usage is TRBJ1-6; D unresolved. Germline V CDR1 and CDR2: SGHDN, FVKESK. This CDR3 comprises 14 residues. V lost 0 bases and J lost 10, with 10 bases in between. In nucleotides, the CDR3 is TGTGCCAGCAGCCAAGAGTTATCCCGGTCACCCCTCCACTTT. Its translation is CASSQELSRSPLHF.

The count of this clone is one. V and J are TRBV4-2 and TRBJ2-1; a weak D match, TRBD2 (6 bases). CDR3 size: 14 residues. CDR1 and CDR2 (germline): LGHNA, YNFKEQ. Deletions cut 3 bases from V and 6 bases from J, with 12 bases between. CDR3 region: CASSQSTSSNEQFF. The CDR3 DNA follows: TGTGCCAGCAGCCAGTCAACTAGCTCCAATGAGCAGTTCTTC.

The V gene is TRBV7-2, the J gene TRBJ1-6; D remains unclear. CDR1 and CDR2 from the germline V gene are SGHTA and FQGNSA. This CDR3 is 16 amino acids long. V gave up 2 bases and J gave up 8 bases, with 16 bases separating them. The CDR3 region has the DNA TGTGCCAGCAGCTTAAACCCGACGCAAACCTATTCACCCCTCCACTTT. As protein: CASSLNPTQTYSPLHF. The entire variable domain, with the rest obtained from reference TRBV7-2 and TRBJ1-6, is as follows: GAGVSQSPSNKVTEKGKDVELRCDPISGHTALYWYRQSLGQGLEFLIYFQGNSAPDKSGLPSDRFSAERTGGSVSTLTIQRTQQEDSAVYLCASSLNPTQTYSPLHFGNGTRLTVT.

This clone was observed once. The V call is TRBV6-1, the J call TRBJ1-5; no firm D call. Germline lookup yields CDR1 MNHNS and CDR2 SASEGT. Between the trimmed V and J ends, which lost 0 bases and 15 bases, there was a span of 12 bases. CDR3 length: 12 amino acids. The CDR3 bases are TGTGCCAGCAGTGAAGCCAGGCTGCCTTTGCATTTT. This sequence encodes CASSEARLPLHF.

The rearrangement links TRBV7-8 to TRBJ2-7; D is possibly TRBD2 (6 bases). CDR1 is SGHVS and CDR2 is FQNEAQ in the germline V gene. Trimming took off 0 bases at V and 6 bases at J, with 18 bases between the two ends. This CDR3 comprises 16 residues. The CDR3 DNA is TGTGCCAGCAGCTTAGCGCGCCTAGCGAGAGGCCTCGAGCAGTACTTC. Translating it yields CASSLARLARGLEQYF.

This clone was counted between two and nine times. The rearrangement joins TRBV6-5 to TRBJ1-5; D not certain. Germline-derived CDR1 and CDR2 are MNHEY and SVGAGI. V dropped 6 bases and J dropped 7 bases, with 13 bases sitting between them. This CDR3 has 13 residues. CDR3 bases: TGTGCCAGCAGCGCCGCGGGATACCAGCCCCAGCATTTT. It encodes CASSAAGYQPQHF.

Here the CDR3 DNA reads TGTGCCAGCAGCTCGGGACAGGGGGCGCACGGCTACACCTTC. Its translation: CASSSGQGAHGYTF. The gene calls are TRBV7-9 and TRBJ1-2; 12 nucleotides line up with TRBD1. V was clipped by 4 bases and J by 8 bases; unmatched bases: 5. Per the germline V gene, CDR1 is SEHNR and CDR2 is FQNEAQ (reference sequence). CDR3 length equals 14 residues.

This clone was counted between two and nine times. This chain joins TRBV6-5 and TRBJ2-7; 9 positions match TRBD2. The CDR3 length is 14 residues. After removal of 7 bases from V and 2 bases from J, the junction contained 6 bases not matched to a gene. The V gene's germline CDR1 is MNHEY and CDR2 SVGAGI. CDR3 nucleotides: TGTGCCAGCACTGGGACTAGCCTAACCTACGAGCAGTACTTC. Translating gives CASTGTSLTYEQYF.

The V gene is TRBV19, the J gene TRBJ2-7; D possibly corresponds to TRBD1 (6 bases). The V gene's germline CDR1 is LNHDA and CDR2 SQIVND (reference sequence). The CDR3 is 15 residues long. Between the trimmed V and J ends, which lost 5 bases and 0 bases, there was a span of 14 bases. The CDR3 sequence: CASSGDTVGSYEQYF. The CDR3 DNA sequence: TGTGCCAGTAGTGGGGACACGGTGGGCTCCTACGAGCAGTACTTC.

The chain joins TRBV11-2 to TRBJ1-4; D is possibly TRBD1 (6 bases). The germline V gene encodes CDR1 SGHAT and CDR2 FQNNGV. The V end lost 4 bases, the J end lost 8 bases, and 11 bases lay between the germline ends. The CDR3 sequence is 13 residues long. CDR3 sequence reads: CASSSRTAEKLFF. DNA of the CDR3: TGTGCCAGCAGCTCCCGGACAGCCGAAAAACTGTTTTTT. The complete variable domain, with remaining parts taken from reference TRBV11-2 and TRBJ1-4, reads EAGVAQSPRYKIIEKRQSVAFWCNPISGHATLYWYQQILGQGPKLLIQFQNNGVVDDSQLPKDRFSAERLKGVDSTLKIQPAKLEDSAVYLCASSSRTAEKLFFGSGTQLSVL.

In DNA form, the CDR3 reads TGTGCCAGCAGTGAAGAATATAGGGACTCCTATGGCTACACCTTC. Residues: CASSEEYRDSYGYTF. This chain joins TRBV6-1 and TRBJ1-2; perhaps TRBD1 as D (5 bases). The CDR3 runs to 15 residues. Germline values: CDR1 MNHNS, CDR2 SASEGT. V dropped 1 base and J dropped 4 bases, with 13 bases sitting between them.

This clone was counted only a few times. The CDR3: CASSPGTGDGNTIYF. The DNA for the CDR3 is TGCGCCAGCAGCCCGGGGACAGGGGACGGAAACACCATATATTTT. This rearrangement joins TRBV4-3 to TRBJ1-3; the match to TRBD1 covers 10 bases. The CDR3 extends over 15 amino acids. CDR1 and CDR2 (germline): LGHNA, YSLEER. The junction had 4 bases not matched to a gene; V was cut back by 4 bases and J by 4 bases.

The rearrangement joins TRBV6-5 to TRBJ2-1, with 10 bases aligning to TRBD2. CDR1 and CDR2 from the germline V gene are MNHEY and SVGAGI. CDR3 length: 15 amino acids. V dropped 8 bases and J dropped 3; count of bases not matched to a gene: 7. The CDR3 reads CASQRTSGLYNEQFF. The CDR3 DNA reads as TGTGCCAGCCAAAGGACTAGCGGACTCTACAATGAGCAGTTCTTC.

J is TRBJ2-5 and V is TRBV19, with 12 bases identical to TRBD1. With V trimmed by 5 bases and J by 5 bases, 6 bases remained unmatched. The CDR3 spans 15 residues. Looked up from germline, CDR1 is LNHDA and CDR2 is SQIVND (reference sequence). The CDR3: CASSYGTGGRETQYF. CDR3 DNA: TGTGCCAGTAGTTACGGGACAGGGGGCAGGGAGACCCAGTACTTC. The variable domain in full, with the rest retrieved from reference TRBV19 and TRBJ2-5, is DGGITQSPKYLFRKEGQNVTLSCEQNLNHDAMYWYRQDPGQGLRLIYYSQIVNDFQKGDIAEGYSVSREKKESFPLTVTSAQKNPTAFYLCASSYGTGGRETQYFGPGTRLLVL.